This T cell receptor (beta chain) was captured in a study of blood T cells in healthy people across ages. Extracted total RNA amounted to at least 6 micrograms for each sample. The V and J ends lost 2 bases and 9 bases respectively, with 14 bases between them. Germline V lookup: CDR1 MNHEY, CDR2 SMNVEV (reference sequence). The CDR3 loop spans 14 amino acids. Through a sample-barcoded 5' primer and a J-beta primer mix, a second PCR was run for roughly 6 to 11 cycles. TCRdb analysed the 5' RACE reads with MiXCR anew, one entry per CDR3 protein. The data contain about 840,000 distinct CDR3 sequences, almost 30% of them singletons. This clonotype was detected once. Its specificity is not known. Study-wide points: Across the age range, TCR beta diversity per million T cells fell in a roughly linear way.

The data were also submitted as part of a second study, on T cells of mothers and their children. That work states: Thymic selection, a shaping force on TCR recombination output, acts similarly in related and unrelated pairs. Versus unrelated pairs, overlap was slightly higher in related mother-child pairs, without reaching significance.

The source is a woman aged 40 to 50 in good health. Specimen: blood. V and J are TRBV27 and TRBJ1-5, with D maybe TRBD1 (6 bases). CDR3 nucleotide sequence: TGTGCCAGCAGTTTAGGTGGGGGCCTAGGGCCCCAGCATTTT. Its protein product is CASSLGGGLGPQHF.